The following is a T cell receptor (beta chain) sequence with its context. What it binds is unknown. This CDR3 is built from 13 residues. Germline loops: CDR1 SQVTM, CDR2 ANQGSEA. Nested amplification of TCRalpha and TCRbeta cDNA involved two PCRs of approximately 16 and 10 cycles. Reprocessing the 5' RACE reads, TCRdb reports a single entry for every CDR3 protein and omits DNA. The sample holds 440,000 or so distinct CDR3 sequences. These data belong to a study of monozygotic twins with inflammatory bowel disease. Overall study results and limits: No difference in repertoire similarity was seen between concordant and discordant twins, possibly because power was limited.

This chain links TRBV29-1 with TRBJ2-6. The origin of this receptor is a human donor with ulcerative colitis or Crohn's disease, or a healthy co-twin of an affected twin (not recorded which). Material: blood. The CDR3 sequence is CSVPGSGANVLTF.